The present TCR beta chain was sequenced within a study of CD8+ T cells in alopecia areata listed by TCRdb under 2018. A note on the overall study: The treated patients, all with moderate-to-severe alopecia areata, were enrolled in an open-label pilot trial of oral tofacitinib given at 5 to 10 mg twice daily. Patients received tofacitinib for 6 to 18 months and were then followed off drug for 6 months to check for delayed response and recurrence. Disease severity in treated patients was measured with the SALT score, which quantifies the percentage of affected scalp surface area. High-throughput TCRbeta sequencing was used to examine T cell clonal expansion in alopecia areata in both the C3H/HeJ mouse model and human patients. In humans, TCRbeta sequencing was performed on scalp tissue and on sorted CD4+ and CD8+ peripheral blood T cells from healthy controls and from patients with patchy or totalis/universalis alopecia areata. Patients on tofacitinib were biopsied at baseline and after 4 and 24 weeks of treatment, and several of the patients also had a later scalp biopsy. Scalp clonality was compared across normal scalp (n=4), patchy alopecia areata scalp (n=8), and alopecia totalis/universalis scalp (n=8). RNA came from the PAXgene miRNA kit for fixed scalp, the miRNeasy kit for PBMCs, and the RNeasy kit for mouse skin. TCRbeta CDR3 regions were amplified by immunoSEQ multiplex PCR with 35 Vbeta forward and 13 Jbeta reverse primers.

Per the publication, the treatment or condition label means: oral pan-JAK inhibitor, 5-10 mg twice daily. Lesional scalp punch biopsies and peripheral blood were collected from alopecia areata patients. PBMCs were separated by density centrifugation and stained for CD3, CD4 and CD8, after which CD4+ and CD8+ T cells were sorted on a FACSAria. Library creation used the immunoSEQ multiplex PCR assay. RNA was extracted from all samples and reverse transcribed into cDNA as template for TCR sequencing. SuperScript III was used to make first-strand cDNA, primed with a 2:1 mix of oligo-dT and random hexamers. A synthetic immune receptor repertoire was used to measure amplification bias, and any remaining bias was corrected computationally. The original methods were these. Raw reads were preprocessed for error removal, and CDR3 was defined according to IMGT conventions as running from the conserved cysteine to phenylalanine. To get clonality, Shannon entropy was normalized by log2 of the number of productive unique TCRs and the result was subtracted from 1. Scalp TCRbeta sequences were cross-referenced with sorted blood CD4 and CD8 repertoires so that the CD4 or CD8 identity of scalp clones could be inferred. In its TCRdb copy, this immuneACCESS table keeps in-frame sequences only and misses some clones. Where compared with another copy, unresolved V genes explain less than half of these, and the others have no known cause. That table supplies the V and J calls and clone size; D and trimming were determined from the DNA. The sample table contains a few hundred thousand clones; only one count was recorded for around two fifths of them. The ten biggest clones cover approximately 2.4% of the sample.

Details on this clone: The clone's antigen remains unknown. Nothing much larger sits one base from this clone, and base qualities are not available.

Results and caveats for the whole study, not just this receptor: Shared TCR sequences between patients were less evident than in mice, which may be partly attributable to HLA diversity in the patient population. Because the treated cohort was small and had only one nonresponder, larger studies are needed to examine links between baseline CD8+ expansion and response. Unlike mouse skin, which is dominated by gammadelta T cells, normal human skin has resident alphabeta T cells that are also sequenced, and this complicates analysis of the scalp TCR repertoire. With tofacitinib, both scalp clonality and the number of expanded CD8+ clones among the top 100 scalp clones went down significantly. Many expanded lesional clones were found to persist in scalp and blood during tofacitinib treatment, and relapse after treatment cessation may be partly explained by this persistence. Lesional scalp, especially in alopecia totalis/universalis, showed higher clonality and more expanded CD8+ clones than normal scalp, suggesting antigenic drive.

The clonotype originates from a human donor with alopecia areata. Sequenced here: CD4+ T cells sorted from blood, sampled at approximately week 36, from a patient treated with tofacitinib.

Here the CDR3 is given as CAWSIGTGGDDEQFF. The nucleotide sequence reads TGTGCCTGGAGTATCGGGACTGGGGGCGACGATGAGCAGTTCTTC. The chain was built from TRBV30 and TRBJ2-1, with the D gene possibly TRBD1 or TRBD2, each one fitting 6 bases. Measured from the cysteine to the phenylalanine, the CDR3 is 15 residues long. Only the CDR3 part of the read is kept: 45 bases, read in frame from the first base. V gives up 2 bases and J gives up 8 bases, and the segment between their germline ends measures 19 bases. In the germline V gene (reference sequence), CDR1 corresponds to GTSNPN and CDR2 to SVGIG.